This TCR beta chain originates from a study of T cells after yellow fever vaccination. TCRdb used MiXCR to reprocess the 5' RACE reads, holding one entry per CDR3 protein. This table has around 320,000 distinct CDR3 sequences, roughly 4.3% appearing once. This clonotype was counted only a few times. This CDR3 region has 18 residues. Germline CDR1 LGHNA, CDR2 YNFKEQ. V lost 2 bases and J lost 2; bases outside the gene matches: 11. Sequences were derived from PBMCs, sampled 15 days after the yellow fever booster vaccination. The V gene is TRBV4-2, the J gene TRBJ2-3; 9 bases map to TRBD2. This TCR was sampled from a man aged 18 to 35 who received the YFV17D yellow fever vaccine. In DNA form, the CDR3 reads TGTGCCAGCAGCCAATACTCTGGCGGGGGGGAAAACACAGATACGCAGTATTTT. This sequence encodes CASSQYSGGGENTDTQYF.